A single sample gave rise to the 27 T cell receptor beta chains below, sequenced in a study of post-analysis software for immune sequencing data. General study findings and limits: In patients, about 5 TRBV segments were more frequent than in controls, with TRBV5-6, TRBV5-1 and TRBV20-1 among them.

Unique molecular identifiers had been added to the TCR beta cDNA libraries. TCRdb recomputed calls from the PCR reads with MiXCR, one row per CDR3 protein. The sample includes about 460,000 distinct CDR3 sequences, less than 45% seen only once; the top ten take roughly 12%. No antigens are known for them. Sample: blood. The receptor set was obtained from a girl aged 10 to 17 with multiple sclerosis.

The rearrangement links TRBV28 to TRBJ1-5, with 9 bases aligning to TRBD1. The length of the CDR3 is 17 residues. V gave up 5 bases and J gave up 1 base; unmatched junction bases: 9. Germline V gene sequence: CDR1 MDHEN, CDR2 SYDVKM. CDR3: CASSQRGTGRSNQPQHF. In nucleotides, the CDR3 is TGTGCCAGCAGTCAACGAGGGACAGGGAGAAGCAATCAGCCCCAGCATTTT.

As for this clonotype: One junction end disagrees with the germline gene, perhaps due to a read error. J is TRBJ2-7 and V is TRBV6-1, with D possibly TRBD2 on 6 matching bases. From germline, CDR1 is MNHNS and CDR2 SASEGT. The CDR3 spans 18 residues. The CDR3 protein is CTSTPGLAQALSSYEQYF. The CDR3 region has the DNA TGTACCAGCACCCCGGGCCTAGCGCAAGCCCTTAGCTCCTACGAGCAGTACTTC.

CDR3 sequence reads: CSVAAGQNYGYTF. In DNA form, the CDR3 reads TGCAGCGTTGCGGCAGGGCAAAACTATGGCTACACCTTC. This sequence joins TRBV29-1 and TRBJ1-2; a weak D match, TRBD1 (5 bases). Trimming took 4 bases from V and 2 from J, leaving 11 bases between them. Germline assignment: CDR1 SQVTM and CDR2 ANQGSEA. The CDR3 consists of 13 residues.

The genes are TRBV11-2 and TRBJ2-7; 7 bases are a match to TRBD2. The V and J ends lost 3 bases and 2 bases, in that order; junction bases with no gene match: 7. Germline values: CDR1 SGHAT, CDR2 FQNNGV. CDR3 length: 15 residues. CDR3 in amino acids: CASSFTKGTTYEQYF. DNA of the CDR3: TGTGCCAGCAGCTTCACCAAAGGGACTACCTACGAGCAGTACTTC.

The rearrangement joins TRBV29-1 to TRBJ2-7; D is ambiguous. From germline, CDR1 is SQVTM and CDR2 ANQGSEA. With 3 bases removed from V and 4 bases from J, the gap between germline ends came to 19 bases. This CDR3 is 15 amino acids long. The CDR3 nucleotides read TGCAGCGTTGAGGTCGGCAGGCCTTGGGCATACGAGCAGTACTTC. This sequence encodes CSVEVGRPWAYEQYF.

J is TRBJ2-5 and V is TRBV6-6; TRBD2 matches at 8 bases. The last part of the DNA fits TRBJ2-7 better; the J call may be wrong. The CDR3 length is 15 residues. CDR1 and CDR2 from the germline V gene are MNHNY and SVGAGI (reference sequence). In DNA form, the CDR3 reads TGTGCCAGCAGTTACCCGGGGACTAGTGAGTACGAGCAGTACTTC. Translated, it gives CASSYPGTSEYEQYF.

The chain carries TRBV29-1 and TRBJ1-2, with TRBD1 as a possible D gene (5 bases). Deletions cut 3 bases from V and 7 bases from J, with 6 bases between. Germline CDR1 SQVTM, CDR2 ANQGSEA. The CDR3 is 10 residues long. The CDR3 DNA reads TGCAGCGTTGACAGGGCTGGCTACACCTTC. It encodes CSVDRAGYTF. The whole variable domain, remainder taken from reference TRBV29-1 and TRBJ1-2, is SAVISQKPSRDICQRGTSLTIQCQVDSQVTMMFWYRQQPGQSLTLIATANQGSEATYESGFVIDKFPISRPNLTFSTLTVSNMSPEDSSIYLCSVDRAGYTFGSGTRLTVV.

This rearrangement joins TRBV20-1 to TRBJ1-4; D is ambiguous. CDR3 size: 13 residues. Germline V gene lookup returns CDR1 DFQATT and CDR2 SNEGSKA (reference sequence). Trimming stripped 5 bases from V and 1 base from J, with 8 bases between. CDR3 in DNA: TGCAGTGCTCTGGGAATAACTAATGAAAAACTGTTTTTT. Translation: CSALGITNEKLFF.

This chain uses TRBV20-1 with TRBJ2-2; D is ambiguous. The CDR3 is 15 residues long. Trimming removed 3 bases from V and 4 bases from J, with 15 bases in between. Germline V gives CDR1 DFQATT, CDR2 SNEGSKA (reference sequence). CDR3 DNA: TGCAGTGCTAGCAACCCGACTGGGGTCACCGGGGAGCTGTTTTTT. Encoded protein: CSASNPTGVTGELFF.

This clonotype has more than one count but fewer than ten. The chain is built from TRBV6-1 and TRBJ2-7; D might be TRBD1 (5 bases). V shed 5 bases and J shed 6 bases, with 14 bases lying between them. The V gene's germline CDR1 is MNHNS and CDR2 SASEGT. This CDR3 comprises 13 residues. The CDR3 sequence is CASSPLTGSEQYF. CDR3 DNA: TGTGCCAGCAGTCCGCTTACAGGATCCGAGCAGTACTTC.

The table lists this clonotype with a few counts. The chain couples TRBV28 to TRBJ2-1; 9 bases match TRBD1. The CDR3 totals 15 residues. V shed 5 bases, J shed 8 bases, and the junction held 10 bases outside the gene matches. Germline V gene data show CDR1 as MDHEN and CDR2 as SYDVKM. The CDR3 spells CASSKPGQGIDEQFF. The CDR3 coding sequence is TGTGCCAGCAGTAAACCGGGACAGGGTATCGATGAGCAGTTCTTC.

CDR3 DNA sequence: TGTGCCGTTGCACGCAACTCCTACGAGCAGTACTTC. It translates to CAVARNSYEQYF. This chain joins TRBV14 and TRBJ2-7; D is unclear. Trimming shortened V by 11 bases and J by 0 bases, and 11 bases separated the two germline ends. This CDR3 has 12 residues. Per the germline V gene, CDR1 is SGHDN and CDR2 is FVKESK.

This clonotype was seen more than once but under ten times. CDR3 region: CASSDTGSEQFF. The CDR3 coding sequence is TGCGCCAGCAGTGATACAGGGAGTGAGCAGTTCTTC. This chain links TRBV10-1 with TRBJ2-1, with D possibly matching TRBD1 (6 bases). The ends were cut back, 3 bases at V and 9 bases at J, with 9 bases in the middle. The germline gives CDR1 WNHNN, CDR2 SYGVQD (reference sequence). The CDR3 consists of 12 residues.

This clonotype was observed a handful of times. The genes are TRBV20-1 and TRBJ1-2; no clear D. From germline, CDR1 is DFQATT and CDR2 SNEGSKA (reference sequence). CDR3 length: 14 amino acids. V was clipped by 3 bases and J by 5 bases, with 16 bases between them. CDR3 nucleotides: TGCAGTGCTAGTATTGTGACAAGCATTTATGGCTACACCTTC. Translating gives CSASIVTSIYGYTF.

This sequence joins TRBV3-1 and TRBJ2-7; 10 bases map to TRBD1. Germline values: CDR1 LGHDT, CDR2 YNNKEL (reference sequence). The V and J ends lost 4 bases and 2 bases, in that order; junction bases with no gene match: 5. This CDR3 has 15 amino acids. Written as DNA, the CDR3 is TGTGCCAGCAGCCCCGGGACAGGGGCAACCTACGAGCAGTACTTC. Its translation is CASSPGTGATYEQYF.

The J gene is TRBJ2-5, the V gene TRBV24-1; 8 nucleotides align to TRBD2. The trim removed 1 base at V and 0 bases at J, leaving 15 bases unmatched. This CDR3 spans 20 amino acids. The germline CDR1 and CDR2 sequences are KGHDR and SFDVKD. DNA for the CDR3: TGTGCCACCAGTGATTTCGATAGGGTTCGAGAAGCGGGGGACCAAGAGACCCAGTACTTC. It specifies CATSDFDRVREAGDQETQYF.

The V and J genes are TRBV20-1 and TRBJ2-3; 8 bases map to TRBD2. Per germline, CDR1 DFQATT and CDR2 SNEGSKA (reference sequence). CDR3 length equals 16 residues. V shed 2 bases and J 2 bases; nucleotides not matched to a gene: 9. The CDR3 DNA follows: TGCAGTGCTAGATTTTCCGGGACTAGGGACACAGATACGCAGTATTTT. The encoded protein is CSARFSGTRDTDTQYF.

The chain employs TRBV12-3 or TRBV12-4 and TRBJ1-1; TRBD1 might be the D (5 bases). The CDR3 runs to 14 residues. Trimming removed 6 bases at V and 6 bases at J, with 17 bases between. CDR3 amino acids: CASSKSGGKAEAFF. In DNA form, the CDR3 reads TGTGCCAGCAGCAAAAGTGGGGGGAAGGCTGAAGCTTTCTTT.

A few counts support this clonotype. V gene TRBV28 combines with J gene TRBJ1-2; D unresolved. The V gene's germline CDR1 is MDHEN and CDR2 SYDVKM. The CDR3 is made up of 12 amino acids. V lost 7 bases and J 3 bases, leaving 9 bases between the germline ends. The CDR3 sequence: CASTRQDYGYTF. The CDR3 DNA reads TGTGCCAGCACCCGTCAGGACTATGGCTACACCTTC.

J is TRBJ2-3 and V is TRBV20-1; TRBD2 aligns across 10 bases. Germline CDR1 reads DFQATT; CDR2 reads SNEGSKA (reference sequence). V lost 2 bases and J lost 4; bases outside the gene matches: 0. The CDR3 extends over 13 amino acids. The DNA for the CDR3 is TGCAGTGCTAGACTAGCGGGAGCAGATACGCAGTATTTT. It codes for CSARLAGADTQYF.

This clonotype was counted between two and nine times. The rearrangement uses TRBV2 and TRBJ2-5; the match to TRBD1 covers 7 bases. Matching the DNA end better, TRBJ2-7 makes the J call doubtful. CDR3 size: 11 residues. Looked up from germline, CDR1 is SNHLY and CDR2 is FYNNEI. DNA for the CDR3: TGTGCCAGCGACAGGGCCTACGAGCAGTACTTC. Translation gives CASDRAYEQYF.

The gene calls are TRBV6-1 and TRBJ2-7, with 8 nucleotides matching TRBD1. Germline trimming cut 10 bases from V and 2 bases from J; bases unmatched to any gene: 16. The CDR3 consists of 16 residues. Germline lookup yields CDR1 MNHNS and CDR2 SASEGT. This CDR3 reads CATKGRTGTATYEQYF. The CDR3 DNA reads TGTGCCACCAAAGGTAGGACAGGGACCGCAACCTACGAGCAGTACTTC.

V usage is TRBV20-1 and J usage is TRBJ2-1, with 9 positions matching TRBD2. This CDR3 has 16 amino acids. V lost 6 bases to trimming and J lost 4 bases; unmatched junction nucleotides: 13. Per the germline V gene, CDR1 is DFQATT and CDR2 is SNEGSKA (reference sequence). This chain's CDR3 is CSARTTLAGKYNEQFF. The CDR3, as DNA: TGCAGTGCAAGAACCACACTAGCGGGCAAATACAATGAGCAGTTCTTC.

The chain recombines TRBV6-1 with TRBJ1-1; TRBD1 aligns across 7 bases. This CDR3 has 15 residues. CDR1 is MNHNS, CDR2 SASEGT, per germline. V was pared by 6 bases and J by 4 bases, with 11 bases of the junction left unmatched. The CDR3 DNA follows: TGTGCCAGCAGCCCGAGGGGGCGGTTGGGCACTGAAGCTTTCTTT. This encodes CASSPRGRLGTEAFF.

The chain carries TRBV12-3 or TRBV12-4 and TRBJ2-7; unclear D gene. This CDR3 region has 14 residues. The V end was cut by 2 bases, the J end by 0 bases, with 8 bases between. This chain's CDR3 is CASSLIVSSYEQYF. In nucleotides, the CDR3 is TGTGCCAGCAGTTTAATTGTGAGCTCCTACGAGCAGTACTTC.

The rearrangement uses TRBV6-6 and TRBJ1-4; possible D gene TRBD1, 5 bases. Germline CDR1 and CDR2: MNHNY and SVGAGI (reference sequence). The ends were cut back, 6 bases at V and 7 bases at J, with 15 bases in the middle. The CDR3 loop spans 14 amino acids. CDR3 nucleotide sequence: TGTGCCAGCAGCCCCGGGGGGAGGGCTGAAAAACTGTTTTTT. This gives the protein CASSPGGRAEKLFF.

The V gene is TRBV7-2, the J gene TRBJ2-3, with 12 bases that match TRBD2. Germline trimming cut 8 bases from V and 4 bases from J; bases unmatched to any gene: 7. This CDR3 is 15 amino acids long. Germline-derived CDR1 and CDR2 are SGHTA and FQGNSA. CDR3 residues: CASGSTSGSADTQYF. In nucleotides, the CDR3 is TGTGCCAGCGGCTCGACTAGCGGGAGCGCAGATACGCAGTATTTT.